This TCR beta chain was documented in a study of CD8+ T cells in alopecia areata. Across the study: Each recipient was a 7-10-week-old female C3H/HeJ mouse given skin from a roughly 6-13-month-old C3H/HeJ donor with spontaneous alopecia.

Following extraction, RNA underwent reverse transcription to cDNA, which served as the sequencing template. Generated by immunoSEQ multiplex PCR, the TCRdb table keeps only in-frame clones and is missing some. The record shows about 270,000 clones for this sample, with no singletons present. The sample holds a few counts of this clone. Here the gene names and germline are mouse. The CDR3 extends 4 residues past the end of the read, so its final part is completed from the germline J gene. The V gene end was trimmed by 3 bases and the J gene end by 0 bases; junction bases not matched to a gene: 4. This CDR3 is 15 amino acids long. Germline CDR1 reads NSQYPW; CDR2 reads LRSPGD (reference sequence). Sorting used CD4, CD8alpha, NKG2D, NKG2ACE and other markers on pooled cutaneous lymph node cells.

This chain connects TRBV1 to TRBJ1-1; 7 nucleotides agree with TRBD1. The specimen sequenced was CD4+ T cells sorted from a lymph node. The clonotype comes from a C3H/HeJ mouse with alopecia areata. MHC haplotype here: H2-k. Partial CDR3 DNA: TGCACCTGCAGTGCCCCAGGGGGATCAAACACA. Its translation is CTCSAPGGSNT. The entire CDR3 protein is CTCSAPGGSNTEVFF.